This is a list of T cell receptor beta chains from one sample in a study of cytomegalovirus exposure and HLA in healthy donors. TCRdb's table, derived via immunoSEQ multiplex PCR, lists solely in-frame clones and lacks some. Found here are 35,000 to 50,000 clones, 65% to 85% of them singletons; the top ten hold around 2.5%. Sequencing was performed on PBMCs. The receptors shown here come from a man in his forties or fifties in good health and CMV-seronegative. Both conserved end residues are part of each CDR3. Each record gives: clone size, V gene, D gene, J gene, CDR3 DNA, CDR3 protein. The D gene is left open where the match is weak. Rows may omit the clone size; those that give it use once, few, many or a size class.

size: .
V: TRBV7-9
D: TRBD2
J: TRBJ2-1
DNA: TGTTCCAGCAGCCCGCTAGCGGGACCGAAACTACGGGAGCAGTTCTTC
CDR3: CSSSPLAGPKLREQFF

size: .
V: TRBV12-5
D: TRBD1
J: TRBJ1-1
DNA: TGTGCTAGTGGTACCCTTGGGACAGGCGCAGTTAAAGCTTTCTTT
CDR3: CASGTLGTGAVKAFF

size: once
V: TRBV5-1
D: TRBD1
J: TRBJ2-7
DNA: TGCGCCAGCAGCACCGGACAGGGGGCCCGCGAGCAGTACTTC
CDR3: CASSTGQGAREQYF

size: .
V: TRBV4-1
D: .
J: TRBJ2-1
DNA: TGCGCCAGCAGCCAAGGGGGCGGCTTAAGCTCCTACAATGAGCAGTTCTTC
CDR3: CASSQGGGLSSYNEQFF

size: .
V: TRBV4-3
D: .
J: TRBJ2-7
DNA: TGCGCCAGCAGCCAAACCCCGGACTATCGAGGCGAGCAGTACTTC
CDR3: CASSQTPDYRGEQYF

size: .
V: TRBV6-1
D: .
J: TRBJ1-1
DNA: TGTGCCAGCAGCCAACAAAAGGGGCCTGAAGCTTTCTTT
CDR3: CASSQQKGPEAFF

size: .
V: TRBV2
D: TRBD1
J: TRBJ1-2
DNA: TGTGCCAGCAGTGTCATACTTCCGGGACAGGGAGCTAACTATGGCTACACCTTC
CDR3: CASSVILPGQGANYGYTF

size: .
V: TRBV4-3
D: TRBD2
J: TRBJ2-2
DNA: TGCGCCAGCAGCCATGACCCTAGCGGGTACAACACCGGGGAGCTGTTTTTT
CDR3: CASSHDPSGYNTGELFF

size: .
V: TRBV12-5
D: TRBD1
J: TRBJ2-7
DNA: TGTGCTAGTGGTTTAGACGGACAGGGACGCCACGAGCAGTACTTC
CDR3: CASGLDGQGRHEQYF

size: .
V: TRBV10-3
D: TRBD2
J: TRBJ2-3
DNA: TGTGCCATCAGTGATTCACTAGCGGGAGTCCCAGATACGCAGTATTTT
CDR3: CAISDSLAGVPDTQYF

size: .
V: TRBV7-8
D: .
J: TRBJ2-7
DNA: TGTGCCAGCAGCTCCGGCGGGGCCTACGAGCAGTACTTC
CDR3: CASSSGGAYEQYF

size: .
V: TRBV7-9
D: .
J: TRBJ2-6
DNA: TGTTCCAGCACACCTCAACAGGGTTGGGCTGGGGCCAACGTCCTGACTTTC
CDR3: CSSTPQQGWAGANVLTF

size: once
V: TRBV10-3
D: TRBD2
J: TRBJ2-3
DNA: TGTGCCATCAGTGAGTCGGCTAGCGGGAGTAACACAGATACGCAGTATTTT
CDR3: CAISESASGSNTDTQYF

size: few
V: TRBV4-1
D: .
J: TRBJ1-1
DNA: TGCGCCAGCAGCCAAGATCACGGTGATCAAGAAGCTTTCTTT
CDR3: CASSQDHGDQEAFF

size: few
V: TRBV5-6
D: .
J: TRBJ2-7
DNA: TGTGCCAGCAGCTTGGACAGGAGAGACTACGAGCAGTACTTC
CDR3: CASSLDRRDYEQYF

size: .
V: TRBV9
D: TRBD2
J: TRBJ2-3
DNA: TGTGCCAGCAGCCGACGGGAGGGAGCGGATACGCAGTATTTT
CDR3: CASSRREGADTQYF

size: .
V: TRBV4-1
D: TRBD1
J: TRBJ2-1
DNA: TGCGCCAGCAGCCAAGATTGGACAGGATACAATGAGCAGTTCTTC
CDR3: CASSQDWTGYNEQFF

size: once
V: TRBV7-2
D: TRBD2
J: TRBJ2-5
DNA: TGTGCCAGCAGCTTAGCGGGGGCTAGCGGGAGGCAAGAGGCCCAGTACTTC
CDR3: CASSLAGASGRQEAQYF

size: .
V: TRBV4-2
D: .
J: TRBJ2-3
DNA: TGTGCCAGCAGCCAAGAGAGGGTCACAGATACGCAGTATTTT
CDR3: CASSQERVTDTQYF

size: .
V: TRBV5-1
D: TRBD1
J: TRBJ2-2
DNA: TGCGCCAGCAGCTTCCGACAGGGGCAGTCCGGGGAGCTGTTTTTT
CDR3: CASSFRQGQSGELFF

size: .
V: TRBV5-1
D: TRBD1
J: TRBJ1-6
DNA: TGCGCCAGCAGCTTTACCGGGACAGGTAGTAGTCCTTCACCCCTCCACTTT
CDR3: CASSFTGTGSSPSPLHF

size: few
V: TRBV7-9
D: .
J: TRBJ2-2
DNA: TGTGCCAGCAGCTCAGAGGGGGAGGGGAACACCGGGGAGCTGTTTTTT
CDR3: CASSSEGEGNTGELFF

size: few
V: TRBV18
D: TRBD2
J: TRBJ2-1
DNA: TGTGCCAGCTCGGTCAGCGGGGTGGGGTCCGATGAGCAGTTCTTC
CDR3: CASSVSGVGSDEQFF

size: .
V: TRBV7-2
D: TRBD1
J: TRBJ1-6
DNA: TGTGCCAGCAGCTTAGAGACAGGGAGCAATTCACCCCTCCACTTT
CDR3: CASSLETGSNSPLHF

size: medium-sized
V: TRBV28
D: .
J: TRBJ1-5
DNA: TGTGCCAGCAGTTTACCAGGGTTGGGTCAGCCCCAGCATTTT
CDR3: CASSLPGLGQPQHF

size: .
V: TRBV28
D: .
J: TRBJ1-5
DNA: TGTGCCAGCAGTTTAGGACAGCCTAGCCAGCCCCAGCATTTT
CDR3: CASSLGQPSQPQHF

size: few
V: TRBV18
D: .
J: TRBJ2-3
DNA: TGTGCCAGCTCACCACCCGGACAGAGCACAGATACGCAGTATTTT
CDR3: CASSPPGQSTDTQYF

size: .
V: TRBV7-9
D: TRBD1
J: TRBJ1-5
DNA: TGTGCCAGCAGCTTAGTGACCGGGACAGGGGTAAGCAATCAGCCCCAGCATTTT
CDR3: CASSLVTGTGVSNQPQHF

size: .
V: TRBV11-2
D: TRBD2
J: TRBJ2-1
DNA: TGTGCCAGCAGCTTAGGGGGACTAGCGGGGGGTCCTCGGAAGTTCTTC
CDR3: CASSLGGLAGGPRKFF

size: once
V: TRBV7-8
D: TRBD2
J: TRBJ2-1
DNA: TGTGCCAGCAGCCCTCTAGCGGGGGGGAGCTCCTACAATGAGCAGTTCTTC
CDR3: CASSPLAGGSSYNEQFF

size: .
V: TRBV21-1
D: .
J: TRBJ2-1
DNA: TGTGCCAGCAGCAAAGTCCACTCCTTAGCGTCAAATGAGCAGTTCTTC
CDR3: CASSKVHSLASNEQFF

size: .
V: TRBV11-1
D: .
J: TRBJ1-2
DNA: TGTGCCAGCAGCACTACAGGAGAAACATCCTATGGCTACACCTTC
CDR3: CASSTTGETSYGYTF

size: .
V: TRBV29-1
D: .
J: TRBJ1-5
DNA: TGCAGCGCCCTATCGGGGATCAATCAGCCCCAGCATTTT
CDR3: CSALSGINQPQHF

size: .
V: TRBV25-1
D: .
J: TRBJ2-7
DNA: TGTGCCAGCATTAGTCATACGGGGGAGCAGTACTTC
CDR3: CASISHTGEQYF

size: .
V: TRBV20-1
D: .
J: TRBJ2-1
DNA: TGCAGTGCTAGAGTTATTGAGCAGTTCTTC
CDR3: CSARVIEQFF

size: .
V: TRBV7-9
D: .
J: TRBJ2-3
DNA: TGTGCCAGCCTTCAAGCGACAGGCGACACAGATACGCAGTATTTT
CDR3: CASLQATGDTDTQYF

size: .
V: TRBV4-2
D: .
J: TRBJ2-1
DNA: TGTGCCAGCAGCCAACTTTCACCGGGGTACAATGAGCAGTTCTTC
CDR3: CASSQLSPGYNEQFF

size: .
V: TRBV2
D: .
J: TRBJ1-4
DNA: TGTGCCAGCAGTGAAATAGGGGCCTGGGACACATTTCGTTCCGGCGGTGAAAAACTGTTTTTT
CDR3: CASSEIGAWDTFRSGGEKLFF

size: .
V: TRBV7-7
D: TRBD1
J: TRBJ2-5
DNA: TGTGCTAGCAGCTTTCAGGGGGCACAAGAGACCCAGTACTTC
CDR3: CASSFQGAQETQYF

size: .
V: TRBV28
D: .
J: TRBJ1-4
DNA: TGTGCCAGCACCTCCGCGGTGGAAAAACTGTTTTTT
CDR3: CASTSAVEKLFF

size: .
V: TRBV19
D: .
J: TRBJ2-5
DNA: TGTGCCAGTAGTCTCAGACCACAGGGCTTTGGGGAGACCCAGTACTTC
CDR3: CASSLRPQGFGETQYF

size: .
V: TRBV11-2
D: TRBD2
J: TRBJ2-7
DNA: TGTGCCAGCAGCTCCCTAGGGGGGGCGGGAGGTGCCTACGAGCAGTACTTC
CDR3: CASSSLGGAGGAYEQYF

size: .
V: TRBV28
D: .
J: TRBJ2-7
DNA: TGTGCCAGCGTGGGGGGATCTACCTCCTACGAGCAGTACTTC
CDR3: CASVGGSTSYEQYF

size: .
V: TRBV7-3
D: .
J: TRBJ2-3
DNA: TGTGCCAGCAGCTTCGGGGGGCCGTGGGATACGCAGTATTTT
CDR3: CASSFGGPWDTQYF

size: .
V: TRBV19
D: .
J: TRBJ2-5
DNA: TGTGCCAGTAGTATAGATCGCCGGCGGGAGACCCAGTACTTC
CDR3: CASSIDRRRETQYF

size: .
V: TRBV6-5
D: TRBD1
J: TRBJ1-2
DNA: TGTGCCAGCAGTTACTCGGGGACAGGGGCCTATGGCTACACCTTC
CDR3: CASSYSGTGAYGYTF

size: .
V: TRBV6-5
D: .
J: TRBJ1-4
DNA: TGTGCCAGCAGTGTCCAGGGGATGGGCGAAAAACTGTTTTTT
CDR3: CASSVQGMGEKLFF

size: .
V: TRBV2
D: TRBD1
J: TRBJ2-5
DNA: TGTGCCAGCGGCACGGAGACAGGGCCCCAAGAGACCCAGTACTTC
CDR3: CASGTETGPQETQYF

size: few
V: TRBV5-1
D: TRBD2
J: TRBJ2-3
DNA: TGCGCCAGCAGCTTGGGACTAGCGGCAGATACGCAGTATTTT
CDR3: CASSLGLAADTQYF

size: .
V: TRBV11-2
D: TRBD2
J: TRBJ2-2
DNA: TGTGCCAGCAGGTCAACGGGGGGTGGAGGCACCGGGGAGCTGTTTTTT
CDR3: CASRSTGGGGTGELFF